This entry lists 27 T cell receptor beta chains sequenced from one sample in a study of T cell changes during pregnancy in multiple sclerosis. Method: immunoSEQ multiplex PCR; TCRdb's copy keeps in-frame clones and lacks some. This table holds about 39,000 clones, 90% to 95% found once. The sample in question was peripheral blood, obtained in the third trimester of pregnancy. The receptors were sampled from a female donor with multiple sclerosis, enrolled in a pregnancy study.

This chain joins TRBV9 and TRBJ1-2; D unclear. Per the germline V gene, CDR1 is SGDLS and CDR2 is YYNGEE. Trimming pared 0 bases from V and 5 bases from J, leaving 17 bases between. CDR3 length equals 16 residues. The CDR3 region is CASSVEPDPGVYGYTF. CDR3 DNA sequence: TGTGCCAGCAGCGTAGAACCGGACCCCGGGGTGTATGGCTACACCTTC.

The chain carries TRBV7-6 and TRBJ2-2; possible D gene TRBD2, 6 bases. The CDR3 is 14 amino acids. Germline CDR1 SGHVS, CDR2 FNYEAQ. V lost 1 base to trimming and J lost 6 bases, with 9 bases between them. The CDR3 reads CASSLDTSSGELFF. The CDR3 bases are TGTGCCAGCAGCTTAGATACTAGCTCCGGGGAGCTGTTTTTT.

The gene calls are TRBV11-2 and TRBJ2-7; weak D call: TRBD2 (5 bases). The germline V gene encodes CDR1 SGHAT and CDR2 FQNNGV. This CDR3 contains 14 residues. V was shortened by 3 bases and J by 2 bases, with 11 bases between the two germline ends. The CDR3 spells CASSFGEGPYEQYF. The CDR3, as DNA: TGTGCCAGCAGCTTTGGAGAGGGTCCCTACGAGCAGTACTTC.

This clone was seen a single time. This sequence joins TRBV14 and TRBJ2-1, with D maybe TRBD1 (5 bases). Trimming shortened V by 2 bases and J by 1 base, and 9 bases separated the two germline ends. Germline CDR1 is SGHDN and CDR2 is FVKESK. The CDR3 spans 15 residues. CDR3 region: CASSQQGGSYNEQFF. CDR3 coding DNA: TGTGCCAGCAGCCAACAGGGTGGATCCTACAATGAGCAGTTCTTC.

Written as DNA, the CDR3 is TGTGCCACCACCACCCCGGGGGGAAACTTGCAGTACTTC. It codes for CATTTPGGNLQYF. The chain carries TRBV19 and TRBJ2-7; 7 bases match TRBD2. CDR3 size: 13 residues. The V gene's germline CDR1 is LNHDA and CDR2 SQIVND (reference sequence). After removal of 10 bases from V and 9 bases from J, the junction contained 15 bases not matched to a gene.

This chain links TRBV7-8 with TRBJ1-1; 10 bases align to TRBD1. The CDR3 contains 16 residues. V shed 5 bases, J shed 5 bases, and the junction held 11 bases outside the gene matches. Germline V CDR1 and CDR2: SGHVS, FQNEAQ. CDR3 DNA sequence: TGTGCCAGCAGCCCTAGACAGGGGGCGCGAGTAACTGAAGCTTTCTTT. This translates into CASSPRQGARVTEAFF.

The rearrangement joins TRBV7-2 to TRBJ1-2, with D uncertain. With 5 bases removed from V and 8 bases from J, the gap between germline ends came to 18 bases. This CDR3 is built from 14 residues. The germline CDR1 and CDR2 sequences are SGHTA and FQGNSA. The CDR3 DNA reads TGTGCCAGCAGCATGGCGGGATTCCCGGCGGGCTACACCTTC. Translating gives CASSMAGFPAGYTF.

This clone was observed a handful of times. The rearrangement joins TRBV21-1 to TRBJ2-7; the table's D call, TRBD1, has no DNA check behind it. TRBV21-1 is deemed a pseudogene. The CDR3 spans 14 residues. CDR3 nucleotides: TGTGCCAGCAGCCTCCGACACAAATGGGACGAGCAGTACTTC. Amino acids: CASSLRHKWDEQYF.

The chain employs TRBV18 and TRBJ2-7; 7 bases are a match to TRBD2. This CDR3 is built from 15 residues. J lost 6 bases, V lost 3 bases, and 11 bases had no gene match. Germline CDR1 KGHSH, CDR2 LQKENI. In DNA, the CDR3 is TGTGCCAGCTCACCGGGGGGGAAAGGGTCTTCCGAGCAGTACTTC. As protein: CASSPGGKGSSEQYF.

This chain uses TRBV18 with TRBJ2-1; D remains unclear. V lost 6 bases and J 6 bases, leaving 12 bases between the germline ends. The CDR3 sequence is 13 residues long. Per germline, CDR1 KGHSH and CDR2 LQKENI. The CDR3 here is CASSTDFSNEQFF. The DNA for the CDR3 is TGTGCCAGCTCTACCGACTTTTCCAATGAGCAGTTCTTC.

This chain connects TRBV7-2 to TRBJ2-5; 8 bases line up with TRBD2. This CDR3 region has 14 residues. Germline CDR1 is SGHTA and CDR2 is FQGNSA. J lost 4 bases, V lost 2 bases, and 3 bases had no gene match. The CDR3 region is CASSLSGGTETQYF. CDR3 coding DNA: TGTGCCAGCAGCTTAAGCGGGGGCACAGAGACCCAGTACTTC.

The chain joins TRBV6-5 to TRBJ1-3; 7 bases line up with TRBD1. This CDR3 has 16 residues. V lost 2 bases and J lost 2; bases outside the gene matches: 6. The germline CDR1 and CDR2 sequences are MNHEY and SVGAGI. CDR3 protein: CASSYTQGFAGNTIYF. In DNA form, the CDR3 reads TGTGCCAGCAGTTACACACAGGGGTTCGCTGGAAACACCATATATTTT.

The J gene is TRBJ2-5, the V gene TRBV18; D remains ambiguous. This CDR3 comprises 15 residues. Looked up from germline, CDR1 is KGHSH and CDR2 is LQKENI. V was pared by 2 bases and J by 7 bases, with 17 bases between. In nucleotides, the CDR3 is TGTGCCAGCTCACCAGAACTGAATCGTTTGGTGACCCAGTACTTC. Translated: CASSPELNRLVTQYF.

The chain is built from TRBV10-3 and TRBJ2-7, with TRBD2 matching over 9 bases. The CDR3 spans 14 residues. Trimming took 4 bases from V and 7 from J; bases not matched to a gene: 8. From germline, CDR1 is ENHRY and CDR2 SYGVKD. The CDR3 DNA follows: TGTGCCATCAGTGGTGGGACTAGCCCCAGGGAGCAGTACTTC. Protein: CAISGGTSPREQYF.

The chain combines TRBV5-6 with TRBJ1-2, with no clear D. The CDR3 is 12 amino acids. Germline V lookup: CDR1 SGHDT, CDR2 YYEEEE. Trimming removed 3 bases at V and 7 bases at J, with 10 bases between. CDR3 amino acids: CASSYGVPGYTF. CDR3 coding DNA: TGTGCCAGCAGCTACGGAGTGCCTGGCTACACCTTC.

This clone has a single count. The V and J genes are TRBV5-1 and TRBJ2-1; maybe TRBD2 (5 bases). Between the trimmed V and J ends, which lost 0 bases and 8 bases, there was a span of 12 bases. This CDR3 comprises 14 residues. Germline loops: CDR1 SGHRS, CDR2 YFSETQ. The CDR3 bases are TGCGCCAGCAGCTTGGATTACGGTAGCGATGAGCAGTTCTTC. Amino acid sequence: CASSLDYGSDEQFF.

The chain couples TRBV9 to TRBJ2-5, with a possible D match to TRBD1 (6 bases). V was trimmed by 2 bases and J by 1 base, leaving 9 bases between them. This CDR3 has 14 amino acids. The germline gives CDR1 SGDLS, CDR2 YYNGEE. The CDR3 nucleotides are TGTGCCAGCAGCGTGGCACAGGGCCAAGAGACCCAGTACTTC. It translates to CASSVAQGQETQYF.

The chain has TRBV15 and TRBJ1-4; D not resolved. Germline V gives CDR1 LNHNV, CDR2 YYDKDF (reference sequence). The length of the CDR3 is 14 residues. Trimming left V 0 bases short and J 8 bases short, with 10 bases between. In nucleotides, the CDR3 is TGTGCCACCAGCAGAGATCGATGGGCGGAAAAACTGTTTTTT. It specifies CATSRDRWAEKLFF.

This rearrangement joins TRBV9 to TRBJ2-1; TRBD2 agrees at 14 bases. This CDR3 spans 18 amino acids. Germline V gene lookup returns CDR1 SGDLS and CDR2 YYNGEE. V lost 5 bases, J lost 5 bases, and 12 bases stayed unmatched. The CDR3 DNA reads as TGTGCCAGCAGTCCGGTCGGGGGACTAGCGGGAGCCCACAATGAGCAGTTCTTC. It specifies CASSPVGGLAGAHNEQFF. Complete variable domain (other parts from reference TRBV9 and TRBJ2-1): DSGVTQTPKHLITATGQRVTLRCSPRSGDLSVYWYQQSLDQGLQFLIQYYNGEERAKGNILERFSAQQFPDLHSELNLSSLELGDSALYFCASSPVGGLAGAHNEQFFGPGTRLTVL.

The chain carries TRBV5-1 and TRBJ1-1, with 7 bases lining up with TRBD1. Per germline, CDR1 SGHRS and CDR2 YFSETQ. This CDR3 spans 16 amino acids. The V and J ends lost 4 bases and 2 bases, in that order; junction bases with no gene match: 11. DNA of the CDR3: TGCGCCAGCAGCCCGGGGGGGGACAGATTCAACACTGAAGCTTTCTTT. Protein: CASSPGGDRFNTEAFF.

The chain combines TRBV15 with TRBJ1-2, with TRBD1 identical over 8 bases. CDR1 and CDR2 from the germline V gene are LNHNV and YYDKDF (reference sequence). This CDR3 is 14 amino acids long. V dropped 2 bases and J dropped 2; count of bases not matched to a gene: 1. The CDR3 loop is CATSRQGANYGYTF. The CDR3 bases are TGTGCCACCAGCAGACAGGGGGCGAACTATGGCTACACCTTC.

V is TRBV19 and J is TRBJ2-2, with TRBD1 matching over 8 bases. Germline V CDR1 and CDR2: LNHDA, SQIVND (reference sequence). V lost 4 bases, J lost 0 bases, and 4 bases stayed unmatched. The CDR3 length is 16 residues. CDR3 sequence (DNA): TGTGCCAGTAGTACGCAGACAGGGGCGAACACCGGGGAGCTGTTTTTT. Translation gives CASSTQTGANTGELFF. Complete variable domain (other parts from reference TRBV19 and TRBJ2-2): DGGITQSPKYLFRKEGQNVTLSCEQNLNHDAMYWYRQDPGQGLRLIYYSQIVNDFQKGDIAEGYSVSREKKESFPLTVTSAQKNPTAFYLCASSTQTGANTGELFFGEGSRLTVL.

The gene calls are TRBV7-7 and TRBJ2-2, with 11 bases matching TRBD2. The CDR3 has 19 amino acids. J was trimmed by 0 bases and V by 3 bases; bases with no gene match: 9. Germline CDR1 is SSHAT and CDR2 is FNYEAQ (reference sequence). The CDR3 nucleotides read TGTGCCAGCAGCTTGTATACGTTAGCGGGGGGGTCGAACACCGGGGAGCTGTTTTTT. Translated, it gives CASSLYTLAGGSNTGELFF.

This chain joins TRBV30 and TRBJ2-2, with 11 bases fitting TRBD2. Unmatched junction bases numbered 16, after V lost 2 bases and J lost 8 bases. This CDR3 spans 18 amino acids. The V gene's germline CDR1 is GTSNPN and CDR2 SVGIG (reference sequence). The CDR3 sequence is CAWSSLLAGGIDEGELFF. In nucleotides, the CDR3 is TGTGCCTGGAGTTCACTCCTAGCGGGAGGAATCGATGAGGGGGAGCTGTTTTTT.

The chain employs TRBV10-2 and TRBJ2-2; TRBD1 matches 9 bases. Unmatched junction bases numbered 3, after V lost 6 bases and J lost 1 base. Germline V gene data show CDR1 as WSHSY and CDR2 as SAAADI. CDR3 length equals 15 residues. The chain's CDR3 is CASRLTGGNTGELFF. Written as DNA, the CDR3 is TGCGCCAGCAGGCTGACAGGGGGGAACACCGGGGAGCTGTTTTTT.

The chain joins TRBV12-5 to TRBJ1-2; D perhaps matches TRBD1 (5 bases). Trimming cost V 3 bases and J 4 bases, with 18 bases left between them. Germline loops: CDR1 LGHNT, CDR2 FRNRAP. This CDR3 has 16 amino acids. DNA for the CDR3: TGTGCTAGTGGTTTCACGTCCTCCCGGGGGGGCTATGGCTACACCTTC. Translated, it gives CASGFTSSRGGYGYTF. The whole variable domain, filled in from reference TRBV12-5 and TRBJ1-2, reads DARVTQTPRHKVTEMGQEVTMRCQPILGHNTVFWYRQTMMQGLELLAYFRNRAPLDDSGMPKDRFSAEMPDATLATLKIQPSEPRDSAVYFCASGFTSSRGGYGYTFGSGTRLTVV.

The chain employs TRBV7-2 and TRBJ2-2; 8 bases are a match to TRBD1. The J segment lost 7 bases and the V segment lost 5 bases, leaving 6 bases of the junction unmatched. Germline V gives CDR1 SGHTA, CDR2 FQGNSA. The length of the CDR3 is 14 residues. This CDR3 reads CASSLYGTGGELFF. The CDR3 bases are TGTGCCAGCAGCCTTTACGGGACAGGCGGGGAGCTGTTTTTT.